This TCR beta chain was captured by sequencing in a study of identifying expanded T cells in peripheral blood. Collection occurred without any documented infections or immune events in donors. Study-level findings and limits: Technical replicates showed around 1.2 changed clones; approximately 2 weeks roughly 16; four weeks 19. Approximately 2-week clone count variance significantly increased as total template count grew.

CDR1 and CDR2 from the germline V gene are MNHNS and SASEGT. This CDR3 spans 14 amino acids. Trimming took 8 bases from V and 3 from J; bases not matched to a gene: 8. About this clone: What it binds is unknown.

The assay was immunoSEQ multiplex PCR, and TCRdb's table has in-frame clones only and misses some. The table has over 85,000 clones, 80% to 90% seen once. The TCR was taken from a person between 18 and 75 years old in good health. V usage is TRBV6-1 and J usage is TRBJ2-7, with 9 bases fitting TRBD1. Sequenced: blood. The CDR3 DNA reads as TGTGCCAGCCCAAACGACAGGGGGGTCTACGAGCAGTACTTC. Protein sequence: CASPNDRGVYEQYF.